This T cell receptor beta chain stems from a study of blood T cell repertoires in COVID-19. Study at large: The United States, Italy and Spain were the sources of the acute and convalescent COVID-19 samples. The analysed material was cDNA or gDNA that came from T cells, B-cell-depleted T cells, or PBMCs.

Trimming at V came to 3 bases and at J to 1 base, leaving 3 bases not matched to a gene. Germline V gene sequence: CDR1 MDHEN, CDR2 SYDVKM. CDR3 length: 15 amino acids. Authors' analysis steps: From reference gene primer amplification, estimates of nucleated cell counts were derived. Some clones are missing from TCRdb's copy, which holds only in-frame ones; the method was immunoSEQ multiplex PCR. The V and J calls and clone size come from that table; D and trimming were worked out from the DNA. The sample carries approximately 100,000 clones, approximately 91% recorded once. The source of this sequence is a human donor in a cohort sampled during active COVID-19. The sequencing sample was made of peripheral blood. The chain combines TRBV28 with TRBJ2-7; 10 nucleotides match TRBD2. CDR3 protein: CASSFTSGKSYEQYF. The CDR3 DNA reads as TGTGCCAGCAGTTTCACTAGCGGGAAATCCTACGAGCAGTACTTC.